The entry that follows covers one TCR beta chain sequence. Its antigen is still unknown. The germline gives CDR1 SGDLS, CDR2 YYNGEE. The CDR3 spans 15 residues. V was clipped by 0 bases and J by 5 bases, with 15 bases between them. Method: immunoSEQ multiplex PCR; TCRdb's copy keeps in-frame clones and lacks some. The sample contains 100,000 to 120,000 clones, more than 85% of which appear only once. These data come from a study of cytomegalovirus exposure and HLA in healthy donors. Whole-study findings and limits: In vitro work confirmed that a few CMV-associated chains recognize CMV antigens.

V is TRBV9 and J is TRBJ2-7, with a possible D match to TRBD1 (5 bases). The TCR was taken from a woman younger than 35 in good health and CMV-seropositive. The source material was PBMCs. The CDR3 DNA sequence: TGTGCCAGCAGCGTAGGGTTGGCAGGGCACGACGAGCAGTACTTC. Its protein is CASSVGLAGHDEQYF. Supplemented by reference TRBV9 and TRBJ2-7, the full variable domain reads DSGVTQTPKHLITATGQRVTLRCSPRSGDLSVYWYQQSLDQGLQFLIQYYNGEERAKGNILERFSAQQFPDLHSELNLSSLELGDSALYFCASSVGLAGHDEQYFGPGTRLTVT.